This is a list of T cell receptor beta chains from one sample in a study of T cells after yellow fever vaccination. TCRdb reprocessed the 5' RACE reads with MiXCR, giving one entry per CDR3 protein. The sample lists some 390,000 distinct CDR3 sequences, roughly 20% occurring once. The specimen was PBMCs, collected before the yellow fever booster vaccination. The receptors come from a man younger than 35 who received the YFV17D yellow fever vaccine. Each CDR3 is given without its conserved first and last residue.

v_call: TRBV29-1; cdr3_aa: SVDGLGSRPYEQY
v_call: TRBV12-3/TRBV12-4; cdr3_aa: ASSFRDRGLHSNQPQH
v_call: TRBV20-1; cdr3_aa: SADVQNNEQF
v_call: TRBV20-1; cdr3_aa: SARGGGGANNEQF
v_call: TRBV20-1; cdr3_aa: SAEPGQSFQGTQY
v_call: TRBV20-1; cdr3_aa: SALGISGGVNEQF
v_call: TRBV6-5; cdr3_aa: ASSSAGPRTQY
v_call: TRBV5-1; cdr3_aa: ASSLLERGTNEQF
v_call: TRBV21-1; cdr3_aa: ASSKGGAAKNIQY
v_call: TRBV7-2; cdr3_aa: ASSLATGKGYT
v_call: TRBV7-2; cdr3_aa: ASRPGHSTDTQY
v_call: TRBV6-6; cdr3_aa: ASKGPTGDEQF
v_call: TRBV3-1; cdr3_aa: ASSQEGGSSSYNSPLH
v_call: TRBV7-3; cdr3_aa: ASSLSSSHRAGTGELF
v_call: TRBV20-1; cdr3_aa: SARDRAIWG
v_call: TRBV20-1; cdr3_aa: SAAPGGDTQY
v_call: TRBV7-2; cdr3_aa: ASSSWDSPYNEQF
v_call: TRBV24-1; cdr3_aa: ATMDSNTGELF
v_call: TRBV20-1; cdr3_aa: SARDLRTSEGQF
v_call: TRBV2; cdr3_aa: ASSESGPIGEQF
v_call: TRBV7-2; cdr3_aa: ASTPGFRVETQY
v_call: TRBV10-3; cdr3_aa: AISGGTSGGNEQF